The 19 T cell receptor beta chains presented below share a single source sample, sequenced in a study of blood T cell repertoires in COVID-19. Here immunoSEQ multiplex PCR was the method, and the copy in TCRdb shows in-frame clones only, minus some. Here the sample spans roughly 300,000 clones, roughly 82% being singletons. Sequences were obtained from peripheral blood. These TCRs come from a woman aged 50 to 65 with acute or convalescent COVID-19.

This chain connects TRBV9 to TRBJ2-3, with D hard to call. This CDR3 region has 14 residues. Germline CDR1 is SGDLS and CDR2 is YYNGEE. Between the trimmed V and J ends, which lost 1 base and 2 bases, there was a span of 8 bases. Here the CDR3 DNA reads TGTGCCAGCAGCGTATACACCATCACAGATACGCAGTATTTT. Its translation is CASSVYTITDTQYF. Complete variable domain (other parts from reference TRBV9 and TRBJ2-3): DSGVTQTPKHLITATGQRVTLRCSPRSGDLSVYWYQQSLDQGLQFLIQYYNGEERAKGNILERFSAQQFPDLHSELNLSSLELGDSALYFCASSVYTITDTQYFGPGTRLTVL.

This clone was detected once. The chain employs TRBV5-1 and TRBJ2-5; 14 bases match TRBD2. Germline V gene sequence: CDR1 SGHRS, CDR2 YFSETQ. CDR3 length equals 15 residues. With 4 bases clipped from V and 5 bases from J, the junction kept 4 bases outside the gene matches. CDR3 DNA: TGCGCCAGCAGCGGGACTAGCGGGAGCGAGGAGACCCAGTACTTC. Translated: CASSGTSGSEETQYF.

This rearrangement joins TRBV5-4 to TRBJ2-1; 13 bases are shared with TRBD2. CDR1 and CDR2 from the germline V gene are SGHNT and YYREEE (reference sequence). V shed 4 bases and J 6 bases; nucleotides not matched to a gene: 7. The CDR3 has 16 amino acids. The CDR3 sequence: CASSVTSGRRGNEQFF. In DNA, the CDR3 is TGTGCCAGCAGCGTGACTAGCGGGAGGCGTGGCAATGAGCAGTTCTTC.

The chain uses TRBV2 and TRBJ2-3; TRBD2 agrees at 9 bases. The CDR3 consists of 17 residues. Per the germline V gene, CDR1 is SNHLY and CDR2 is FYNNEI. V shed 5 bases, J shed 1 base, and the junction held 10 bases outside the gene matches. CDR3 coding DNA: TGTGCCAGCAGTTTTCTCCTCGCGGGGGGGCGCACAGATACGCAGTATTTT. Its protein is CASSFLLAGGRTDTQYF.

The chain carries TRBV5-1 and TRBJ2-7, with 9 bases aligning to TRBD2. The CDR3 runs 16 residues. The J segment lost 4 bases and the V segment lost 0 bases, leaving 8 bases of the junction unmatched. The germline V gene encodes CDR1 SGHRS and CDR2 YFSETQ. As DNA, the CDR3 is TGCGCCAGCAGCTTGGTTCCTAGCGGGAACACTTACGAGCAGTACTTC. Residues: CASSLVPSGNTYEQYF. Supplemented by reference TRBV5-1 and TRBJ2-7, the full variable domain reads KAGVTQTPRYLIKTRGQQVTLSCSPISGHRSVSWYQQTPGQGLQFLFEYFSETQRNKGNFPGRFSGRQFSNSRSEMNVSTLELGDSALYLCASSLVPSGNTYEQYFGPGTRLTVT.

J is TRBJ2-1 and V is TRBV9; 10 bases are a match to TRBD2. CDR3 length: 15 residues. V lost 3 bases, J lost 8 bases, and 8 bases stayed unmatched. The germline V gene has CDR1 SGDLS and CDR2 YYNGEE. CDR3 coding DNA: TGTGCCAGCAGCGCCGGCAGCGGGAGGGTTTATGAGCAGTTCTTC. Translated, it gives CASSAGSGRVYEQFF.

V and J are TRBV5-8 and TRBJ2-2; 13 bases agree with TRBD2. Germline assignment: CDR1 SGHTS and CDR2 YDEGEE. V lost 4 bases to trimming and J lost 7 bases; unmatched junction nucleotides: 7. There are 16 residues in the CDR3. The CDR3 here is CASSPGLAGAFGELFF. The CDR3 bases are TGTGCCAGCAGCCCAGGACTAGCGGGAGCGTTCGGGGAGCTGTTTTTT. Together with reference TRBV5-8 and TRBJ2-2, the CDR3 gives the full variable domain: EAGVTQSPTHLIKTRGQQATLRCSPISGHTSVYWYQQALGLGLQFLLWYDEGEERNRGNFPPRFSGRQFPNYSSELNVNALELEDSALYLCASSPGLAGAFGELFFGEGSRLTVL.

The V gene is TRBV24-1, the J gene TRBJ1-5, with 8 bases that match TRBD1. Per germline, CDR1 KGHDR and CDR2 SFDVKD. The CDR3 spans 15 residues. J gave up 8 bases and V 4 bases, and 9 bases lay outside the gene matches. The CDR3 nucleotides read TGTGCCACCAGTGACTCTAGACAGGGGAATGAGCCCCAGCATTTT. It codes for CATSDSRQGNEPQHF.

The CDR3 nucleotides read TGTGCCAGCAGCGCCAGCCCTAGCGGGAGGCGATTTACGAACACCGGGGAGCTGTTTTTT. Its protein is CASSASPSGRRFTNTGELFF. The chain couples TRBV7-3 to TRBJ2-2; TRBD2 agrees at 11 bases. Germline CDR1 is SGHTA and CDR2 is FQGTGA. This CDR3 contains 20 residues. V lost 5 bases and J lost 0; bases outside the gene matches: 14.

The chain carries TRBV7-9 and TRBJ1-5, with D perhaps TRBD1 (6 bases). V was clipped by 5 bases and J by 3 bases, with 11 bases between them. Germline-derived CDR1 and CDR2 are SEHNR and FQNEAQ (reference sequence). This CDR3 region has 14 residues. For the CDR3, the DNA is TGTGCCAGCAGCCACGGACAGATCAATCAGCCCCAGCATTTT. Translated, it gives CASSHGQINQPQHF.

The chain joins TRBV5-8 to TRBJ2-5; 13 bases line up with TRBD2. The CDR3 is 20 amino acids. Per the germline V gene, CDR1 is SGHTS and CDR2 is YDEGEE. V trimming: 2 bases; J trimming: 0 bases; junction bases outside the gene matches: 13. In DNA, the CDR3 is TGTGCCAGCAGCTTTCAGAGGACTAGCGGGAGCTTCCCCAACCAAGAGACCCAGTACTTC. Protein product: CASSFQRTSGSFPNQETQYF.

The chain couples TRBV6-5 to TRBJ2-7; TRBD2 matches at 9 bases. V dropped 5 bases and J dropped 2; count of bases not matched to a gene: 7. The CDR3 covers 15 residues. CDR1 and CDR2 from the germline V gene are MNHEY and SVGAGI. The CDR3 loop reads CASSLRTSVAYEQYF. CDR3 nucleotide sequence: TGTGCCAGCAGTCTTCGGACTAGCGTGGCCTACGAGCAGTACTTC.

The V call is TRBV28, the J call TRBJ2-7, with TRBD2 matching 14 bases. The germline gives CDR1 MDHEN, CDR2 SYDVKM. The V segment lost 5 bases and the J segment 7 bases; nucleotides outside the gene matches: 7. This CDR3 has 15 amino acids. The CDR3 protein is CASSTGLAGVWEQYF. CDR3 DNA: TGTGCCAGCAGTACGGGACTAGCGGGAGTGTGGGAGCAGTACTTC.

The chain joins TRBV2 to TRBJ1-5; no clear D gene. Germline CDR1 SNHLY, CDR2 FYNNEI. V was pared by 4 bases and J by 0 bases, with 10 bases between. CDR3 length: 15 residues. The DNA of the CDR3 is TGTGCCAGCAGTGGAGGCGTGCCTAGCAATCAGCCCCAGCATTTT. Translation: CASSGGVPSNQPQHF.

This sequence joins TRBV2 and TRBJ1-1; 9 nucleotides match TRBD1. V shed 7 bases, J shed 3 bases, and the junction held 3 bases outside the gene matches. Germline CDR1 reads SNHLY; CDR2 reads FYNNEI. This CDR3 comprises 13 residues. CDR3 sequence: CASTGQGYTEAFF. In nucleotides, the CDR3 is TGTGCCAGCACTGGACAGGGGTACACTGAAGCTTTCTTT.

This chain uses TRBV2 with TRBJ2-7; 8 bases are a match to TRBD2. The CDR3 has 15 amino acids. With V trimmed by 6 bases and J by 2 bases, 9 bases remained unmatched. Looked up from germline, CDR1 is SNHLY and CDR2 is FYNNEI. CDR3: CASRLLAVGPYEQYF. CDR3 sequence (DNA): TGTGCCAGCAGATTACTAGCGGTCGGTCCCTACGAGCAGTACTTC.

This rearrangement joins TRBV19 to TRBJ2-7; TRBD2 might be the D (5 bases). V lost 10 bases to trimming and J lost 4 bases, with 20 bases between them. The germline V gene encodes CDR1 LNHDA and CDR2 SQIVND (reference sequence). The CDR3 consists of 14 residues. CDR3: CATLSPGKRYEQYF. The CDR3 DNA reads TGTGCCACCCTGTCGCCGGGAAAGAGATACGAGCAGTACTTC.

J is TRBJ2-3 and V is TRBV2; 14 nucleotides align to TRBD2. Trimming cost V 6 bases and J 6 bases; bases outside gene matches: 5. The CDR3 extends over 15 amino acids. The germline V gene has CDR1 SNHLY and CDR2 FYNNEI. The CDR3 region is CASRGTSGSGDTQYF. CDR3 nucleotide sequence: TGTGCCAGCAGGGGGACTAGCGGGAGCGGGGATACGCAGTATTTT.

This chain joins TRBV14 and TRBJ2-1, with D tentatively TRBD1 (6 bases). The CDR3 totals 15 residues. Germline CDR1 reads SGHDN; CDR2 reads FVKESK. V was clipped by 4 bases and J by 4 bases, with 14 bases between them. In nucleotides, the CDR3 is TGTGCCAGCAGCCTTCTCCGAGACAGGTACAATGAGCAGTTCTTC. As protein: CASSLLRDRYNEQFF.